This T cell receptor beta chain was sequenced in a study of T cell clonality in common variable immunodeficiency. This clone was picked up many times. The CDR3 end is not reached by the read, which stops 3 residues before it; the germline J gene fills it in. In germline, CDR1 is SNHLY, CDR2 FYNNEI. Trimming cost V 4 bases and J 4 bases, with 2 bases left between them. The CDR3 loop spans 10 amino acids. TCRdb keeps only in-frame clones here, not all; method: immunoSEQ multiplex PCR. The profile covers about 35,000 clones, none occurring a single time. Sequenced sample: peripheral blood mononuclear cells. The receptor comes from a person aged 18 to 75 in good health. The rearrangement links TRBV2 to TRBJ2-7; D unclear. The part of the CDR3 DNA that was read is TGTGCCAGCAGTGTATACGAG. Translating it yields CASSVYE. The complete CDR3 protein is CASSVYEQYF.